These T cell receptor beta chains were read from a single sample in a study of neoadjuvant nivolumab and ipilimumab in lung cancer. Sequencing used immunoSEQ multiplex PCR; TCRdb keeps in-frame clones, though not all of them. The table has 40,000 to 60,000 clones, around nine tenths seen once. The sequenced sample was blood, obtained before neoadjuvant nivolumab, alone or with ipilimumab. The source is an adult with non-small cell lung cancer. Some clones in this sample may be carry-over from other donors' samples. Both conserved end residues are part of each CDR3. D genes are given only for firm matches. Clone size is not always given. Where it is, it says once, few, many or a class for expanded clones.

D	length	size	V	J	CDR3	DNA
.	12	.	TRBV29-1	TRBJ2-7	CSVDPGTREQYF	TGCAGCGTTGACCCCGGAACGCGTGAGCAGTACTTC
.	14	.	TRBV2	TRBJ2-7	CASSDGQLTYEQYF	TGTGCCAGCAGTGATGGGCAGCTTACCTACGAGCAGTACTTC
.	12	.	TRBV7-9	TRBJ2-3	CASSLRTDTQYF	TGTGCCAGCAGCTTACGCACAGATACGCAGTATTTT
.	14	.	TRBV18	TRBJ1-1	CASSPDLKNTEAFF	TGTGCCAGCTCACCAGATCTGAAGAACACTGAAGCTTTCTTT
TRBD1	14	.	TRBV6-5	TRBJ1-2	CASRRGQGNYGYTF	TGTGCCAGCAGACGGGGACAGGGAAACTATGGCTACACCTTC
.	16	.	TRBV29-1	TRBJ2-7	CSVEDRGGTADYEQYF	TGCAGCGTTGAAGATCGGGGAGGGACAGCTGATTACGAGCAGTACTTC
.	16	.	TRBV10-3	TRBJ2-7	CAISENPGINSHEQYF	TGTGCCATCAGTGAGAACCCCGGGATAAATTCCCACGAGCAGTACTTC
TRBD2	16	.	TRBV9	TRBJ2-5	CASSGTSGSRQETQYF	TGTGCCAGCAGCGGAACTAGCGGGAGTCGCCAAGAGACCCAGTACTTC
TRBD2	18	.	TRBV5-1	TRBJ2-4	CASSWGTSGVAAKNIQYF	TGCGCCAGCAGCTGGGGGACTAGCGGGGTAGCGGCCAAAAACATTCAGTACTTC
.	16	.	TRBV11-2	TRBJ1-4	CASSSDGGTANEKLFF	TGTGCCAGCAGCTCGGATGGGGGTACAGCTAATGAAAAACTGTTTTTT
.	13	.	TRBV7-8	TRBJ2-7	CASSLAEAYEQYF	TGTGCCAGCAGCTTAGCGGAGGCCTACGAGCAGTACTTC
.	15	.	TRBV27	TRBJ2-7	CASSNGVGSSYEQYF	TGTGCCAGCAGTAACGGGGTGGGGTCCTCCTACGAGCAGTACTTC
.	13	.	TRBV29-1	TRBJ2-5	CSVEIGPEETQYF	TGCAGCGTTGAAATCGGACCAGAGGAGACCCAGTACTTC
.	17	once	TRBV7-9	TRBJ2-3	CASSSSLGGARTDTQYF	TGTGCCAGCAGCTCCTCCCTGGGGGGGGCAAGGACAGATACGCAGTATTTT